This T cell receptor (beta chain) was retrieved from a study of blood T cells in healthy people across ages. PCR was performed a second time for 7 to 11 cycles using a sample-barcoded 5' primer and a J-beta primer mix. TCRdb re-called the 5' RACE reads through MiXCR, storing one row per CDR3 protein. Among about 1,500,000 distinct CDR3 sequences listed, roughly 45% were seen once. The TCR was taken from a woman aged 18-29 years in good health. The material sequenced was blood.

In DNA, the CDR3 is TGTGCCACGAAAAGCGGGGGGGCCAGTGATGAGCAGTACTTC. It yields the protein CATKSGGASDEQYF. The chain employs TRBV7-2 and TRBJ2-7; 10 positions match TRBD2. Germline V lookup: CDR1 SGHTA, CDR2 FQGNSA. The CDR3 length is 14 residues. V gave up 10 bases and J gave up 7 bases; unmatched junction bases: 13.